This T cell receptor beta chain was identified in a study of blood T cell repertoires in COVID-19. Assay: immunoSEQ multiplex PCR; the TCRdb copy retains only in-frame clones and omits some. The profile shows about 210,000 clones, more than 75% of them singletons. The V gene's germline CDR1 is MNHNY and CDR2 SVGAGI (reference sequence). The CDR3 runs to 16 residues. J gave up 6 bases and V 5 bases, and 11 bases lay outside the gene matches. Adults between about 18 and 89 years of age took part from approximately 24 US areas. The specimen was PBMCs or T cells enriched from blood (not recorded which). V usage is TRBV6-6 and J usage is TRBJ2-2; 8 positions agree with TRBD1. This clonotype originated in a man aged 30-40 years in a cohort exposed to, infected with or recovered from COVID-19 (not recorded which). The CDR3 region is CASSRPGGARSGELFF. As DNA, the CDR3 is TGTGCCAGCAGTCGCCCAGGGGGCGCGAGGTCCGGGGAGCTGTTTTTT.